The 8 T cell receptor beta chains presented below share a single source sample, sequenced in a study of blood T cell repertoires in COVID-19. Sequenced by immunoSEQ multiplex PCR; TCRdb stores in-frame clones only, minus some. The table includes hundreds of thousands of clones, around nine tenths detected once. Input material: peripheral blood. These receptors were taken from a woman in her 30s with COVID-19, enrolled during active disease.

The rearrangement links TRBV4-3 to TRBJ1-4; a weak D match, TRBD1 (5 bases). The germline V gene encodes CDR1 LGHNA and CDR2 YSLEER. The V end was cut by 0 bases, the J end by 4 bases, with 9 bases between. The CDR3 spans 15 residues. In DNA form, the CDR3 reads TGCGCCAGCAGCCAAGACGGGGGGTATAATGAAAAACTGTTTTTT. The encoded protein is CASSQDGGYNEKLFF.

The chain joins TRBV15 to TRBJ2-7, with 7 bases that match TRBD1. Germline loops: CDR1 LNHNV, CDR2 YYDKDF (reference sequence). The CDR3 contains 12 residues. Losses at the gene ends were 10 bases for V and 2 bases for J; bases not matched to a gene: 5. This chain's CDR3 is CAIETGPYEQYF. The CDR3 DNA reads TGTGCCATAGAGACAGGGCCCTACGAGCAGTACTTC.

This clone was detected once. The chain employs TRBV24-1 and TRBJ1-2; 9 nucleotides agree with TRBD1. Looked up from germline, CDR1 is KGHDR and CDR2 is SFDVKD. V dropped 3 bases and J dropped 7; count of bases not matched to a gene: 14. The CDR3 runs to 17 residues. DNA for the CDR3: TGTGCCACCAGTGATCCGGTACGAGGACAGGGGAAATCTGGCTACACCTTC. Its protein product is CATSDPVRGQGKSGYTF.

The chain recombines TRBV5-5 with TRBJ2-2; 7 bases match TRBD2. Germline V gene data show CDR1 as SGHKS and CDR2 as YYEKEE (reference sequence). The CDR3 consists of 15 residues. J lost 0 bases, V lost 1 base, and 0 bases had no gene match. This chain's CDR3 is CASSLRGANTGELFF. DNA of the CDR3: TGTGCCAGCAGCTTGCGGGGGGCGAACACCGGGGAGCTGTTTTTT.

This chain uses TRBV29-1 with TRBJ2-7, with 10 bases fitting TRBD2. This CDR3 is built from 13 residues. J lost 0 bases, V lost 6 bases, and 2 bases had no gene match. Germline V gene data show CDR1 as SQVTM and CDR2 as ANQGSEA. CDR3 loop: CSVTSGRSYEQYF. CDR3 nucleotides: TGCAGCGTGACTAGCGGGCGCTCCTACGAGCAGTACTTC.

This chain links TRBV7-9 with TRBJ2-7; 7 bases are a match to TRBD1. The V gene end was trimmed by 5 bases and the J gene end by 6 bases; junction bases not matched to a gene: 7. The CDR3 totals 13 residues. Germline lookup yields CDR1 SEHNR and CDR2 FQNEAQ (reference sequence). The CDR3 here is CASSSGTVREQYF. CDR3 nucleotide sequence: TGTGCCAGCAGCAGTGGGACAGTTCGCGAGCAGTACTTC.

The rearrangement uses TRBV10-3 and TRBJ2-3; TRBD2 agrees at 10 bases. The CDR3 sequence is 15 residues long. V dropped 10 bases and J dropped 3; count of bases not matched to a gene: 10. The germline V gene encodes CDR1 ENHRY and CDR2 SYGVKD. The CDR3 here is CATKLAGQSTDTQYF. The CDR3 coding sequence is TGTGCCACTAAACTAGCGGGACAAAGTACAGATACGCAGTATTTT.

The sample holds one count of this clone. J is TRBJ2-7 and V is TRBV7-8; TRBD1 matches 8 bases. V trimming: 5 bases; J trimming: 2 bases; junction bases outside the gene matches: 8. Germline CDR1 reads SGHVS; CDR2 reads FQNEAQ. The CDR3 covers 15 residues. CDR3 residues: CASSRPGTGTYEQYF. In nucleotides, the CDR3 is TGTGCCAGCAGCCGTCCCGGGACAGGCACCTACGAGCAGTACTTC.